This TCR beta chain was retrieved from a study of control samples from healthy donors and cancer patients. In its sample, this clone was seen once. Trimming removed 3 bases from V and 7 bases from J; junction bases left unmatched: 7. Per the germline V gene, CDR1 is LNHDA and CDR2 is SQIVND (reference sequence). This CDR3 has 14 residues. Clones were read by immunoSEQ multiplex PCR, and TCRdb kept only the in-frame ones, dropping some. The repertoire consists of roughly 120,000 clones, with 93% occurring once and the leading ten covering more than 2%. Specimen: blood. This clonotype was sampled from a man aged 25-45 years in good health. The V and J genes are TRBV19 and TRBJ2-7; TRBD2 agrees at 9 bases. The CDR3 DNA sequence: TGTGCCAGTAGTATTGGGACTAGCTCGGGGGAGCAGTACTTC. Translation: CASSIGTSSGEQYF.